This T cell receptor beta chain derives from a study of T cell changes during pregnancy in multiple sclerosis. In germline, CDR1 is SGHRS, CDR2 YFSETQ. The CDR3 has 15 amino acids. V gave up 3 bases and J gave up 3 bases; unmatched junction bases: 3. This clone occurred once. The table came from immunoSEQ multiplex PCR; TCRdb's copy has only in-frame clones and leaves some out. The sample holds roughly 48,000 clones, 80% to 90% seen once. This specimen was CD4+ T cells from peripheral blood mononuclear cells, taken in the second trimester of pregnancy. This sequence originates from a female donor with multiple sclerosis, enrolled in a pregnancy study. This rearrangement joins TRBV5-1 to TRBJ2-1, with 10 bases identical to TRBD2. CDR3 DNA sequence: TGCGCCAGCAGCTATGGGACTAGCGTCTACAATGAGCAGTTCTTC. Protein product: CASSYGTSVYNEQFF.